The 12 T cell receptor beta chains below come from one sample, sequenced in a study of T cells after posttransplantation cyclophosphamide. Profiling relied on immunoSEQ multiplex PCR, and the TCRdb table lists in-frame clones only, not all of them. This sample carries 41,000 or so clones, none of them present only once. The sample consisted of PBMCs. Every receptor here comes from a man aged 30 to 39 in good health and a related stem cell transplant donor.

There are a few counts of this clone. The chain carries TRBV6-5 and TRBJ1-1; tentatively, D is TRBD1 (5 bases). The CDR3 covers 14 residues. The ends were cut back, 1 base at V and 4 bases at J, with 10 bases in the middle. Germline CDR1 reads MNHEY; CDR2 reads SVGAGI. Here the CDR3 DNA reads TGTGCCAGCAGTTACTGGGGGGGAAGCACTGAAGCTTTCTTT. Amino acid sequence: CASSYWGGSTEAFF.

This clone was detected ten times or more. The rearrangement links TRBV19 to TRBJ1-5, with D tentatively TRBD1 (6 bases). The CDR3 totals 14 residues. The ends were cut back, 6 bases at V and 9 bases at J, with 18 bases in the middle. In germline, CDR1 is LNHDA, CDR2 SQIVND (reference sequence). The CDR3 DNA is TGTGCCAGTAGGCCGCCGCAGGGGCACCGGCCCCAGCATTTT. Its protein product is CASRPPQGHRPQHF.

This clone was observed at least ten times. V usage is TRBV4-3 and J usage is TRBJ2-7, with 9 bases that match TRBD2. This CDR3 spans 16 amino acids. After removal of 0 bases from V and 2 bases from J, the junction contained 5 bases not matched to a gene. CDR1 and CDR2 (germline): LGHNA, YSLEER. Here the CDR3 DNA reads TGCGCCAGCAGCCAAGATCGGGCGGGGGGGCCCTACGAGCAGTACTTC. This translates into CASSQDRAGGPYEQYF.

There are many counts of this clone. The J gene is TRBJ1-1, the V gene TRBV5-1; the D gene is possibly TRBD1 (6 bases). The germline CDR1 and CDR2 sequences are SGHRS and YFSETQ. V shed 4 bases and J shed 0 bases, with 19 bases lying between them. This CDR3 is 17 amino acids long. In DNA, the CDR3 is TGCGCCAGCAGCAACTATGGACAGCCTTCTATGAACACTGAAGCTTTCTTT. Its protein product is CASSNYGQPSMNTEAFF.

This clone was seen many times. The V gene is TRBV5-4, the J gene TRBJ1-1, with D unresolved. CDR1 is SGHNT, CDR2 YYREEE, per germline (reference sequence). Trimming stripped 0 bases from V and 3 bases from J, with 6 bases between. This CDR3 is 13 amino acids long. DNA of the CDR3: TGTGCCAGCAGCTTGGTCCAGGACACTGAAGCTTTCTTT. Protein product: CASSLVQDTEAFF.

This clone has ten or more counts. The rearrangement uses TRBV5-1 and TRBJ1-1; D remains ambiguous. Trimming removed 0 bases from V and 10 bases from J, with 10 bases in between. Germline loops: CDR1 SGHRS, CDR2 YFSETQ. The length of the CDR3 is 12 residues. This CDR3 reads CASSLDGPGAFF. The DNA of the CDR3 is TGCGCCAGCAGCTTGGATGGTCCAGGAGCTTTCTTT.

The gene calls are TRBV4-1 and TRBJ2-5, with 8 bases lining up with TRBD2. Trimming took 1 base from V and 3 from J; bases not matched to a gene: 10. From germline, CDR1 is MGHRA and CDR2 YSYEKL. The CDR3 consists of 17 residues. For the CDR3, the DNA is TGCGCCAGCAGCCAAGTACCCTTCGGGGGGGCAAAAGAGACCCAGTACTTC. Its protein product is CASSQVPFGGAKETQYF.

CDR3 sequence: CATSDPGSYEQYF. The CDR3 DNA reads as TGTGCCACCAGTGATCCCGGGTCTTACGAGCAGTACTTC. The chain employs TRBV24-1 and TRBJ2-7; D is undetermined. The length of the CDR3 is 13 residues. V dropped 3 bases and J dropped 4 bases, with 9 bases sitting between them. Germline-derived CDR1 and CDR2 are KGHDR and SFDVKD.

This clone came up many times. The V call is TRBV18, the J call TRBJ2-7, with 8 bases identical to TRBD1. V was clipped by 1 base and J by 4 bases; unmatched bases: 12. The germline CDR1 and CDR2 sequences are KGHSH and LQKENI. The CDR3 spans 17 residues. The DNA of the CDR3 is TGTGCCAGCTCACCACAATTAAGCGCAGGGGGCATTTACGAGCAGTACTTC. Encoded protein: CASSPQLSAGGIYEQYF. Full variable domain (missing parts from reference TRBV18 and TRBJ2-7): NAGVMQNPRHLVRRRGQEARLRCSPMKGHSHVYWYRQLPEEGLKFMVYLQKENIIDESGMPKERFSAEFPKEGPSILRIQQVVRGDSAAYFCASSPQLSAGGIYEQYFGPGTRLTVT.

This clone was found a few times. V gene TRBV30 combines with J gene TRBJ1-2; 9 bases fit TRBD1. This CDR3 is built from 14 residues. V was clipped by 1 base and J by 0 bases; unmatched bases: 0. In germline, CDR1 is GTSNPN, CDR2 SVGIG (reference sequence). CDR3 region: CAWSGTGANYGYTF. CDR3 nucleotide sequence: TGTGCCTGGAGTGGGACAGGGGCTAACTATGGCTACACCTTC.

This clone was found many times. This chain joins TRBV5-1 and TRBJ2-1, with 8 bases fitting TRBD2. This CDR3 is 16 amino acids long. The germline V gene encodes CDR1 SGHRS and CDR2 YFSETQ. V lost 3 bases, J lost 3 bases, and 8 bases stayed unmatched. The CDR3 sequence: CASSSDGGAGYNEQFF. The CDR3 DNA reads as TGCGCCAGCAGCTCTGACGGGGGGGCCGGCTACAATGAGCAGTTCTTC.

This clone occurred many times. CDR3: CASSRSRTQNTEAFF. The CDR3 DNA reads TGCGCCAGCAGTCGCTCCCGGACACAGAACACTGAAGCTTTCTTT. This sequence joins TRBV10-2 and TRBJ1-1; TRBD1 might be the D (5 bases). CDR1 and CDR2 (germline): WSHSY, SAAADI. This CDR3 region has 15 residues. Trimming took 5 bases from V and 1 from J, leaving 14 bases between them.